A single sample gave rise to the 27 T cell receptor beta chains below, sequenced in a study of graft-versus-host responses after intestinal transplantation. The table came from immunoSEQ multiplex PCR; TCRdb's copy has only in-frame clones and leaves some out. The sample contains roughly 36,000 clones, about 95% of which appear only once. The antigens of these receptors remain unknown. This specimen was unstimulated CD8+ T cells sorted from spleen or lymph node cells, taken before transplant. Receptors were obtained from a human donor who was the organ donor for an intestinal transplant.

The chain combines TRBV7-9 with TRBJ1-1; D ambiguous. The CDR3 is made up of 13 amino acids. V dropped 8 bases and J dropped 0 bases, with 10 bases sitting between them. Germline V gives CDR1 SEHNR, CDR2 FQNEAQ (reference sequence). The CDR3 nucleotides read TGTGCCAGCGGTGACGCCATGAACACTGAAGCTTTCTTT. Residues: CASGDAMNTEAFF.

The chain links TRBV7-9 to TRBJ2-1; 14 nucleotides line up with TRBD2. CDR3 length equals 17 residues. Germline V lookup: CDR1 SEHNR, CDR2 FQNEAQ (reference sequence). The J segment lost 9 bases and the V segment lost 6 bases, leaving 13 bases of the junction unmatched. In nucleotides, the CDR3 is TGTGCCAGCAGTGGGACTAGCGGGGGCGCGTTTTACGGTGAGCAGTTCTTC. Its protein product is CASSGTSGGAFYGEQFF.

The gene calls are TRBV7-6 and TRBJ1-5; D unresolved. CDR1 is SGHVS, CDR2 FNYEAQ, per germline. The CDR3 is 12 residues long. V shed 5 bases and J shed 9 bases, with 11 bases lying between them. The CDR3 here is CASSPLGRPQHF. CDR3 sequence (DNA): TGTGCCAGCAGCCCCCTGGGGAGGCCCCAGCATTTT.

With regard to this clone: At one boundary the junction diverges from the germline segment, which might be a read error. V and J are TRBV25-1 and TRBJ2-5; no firm D call. Germline V gene sequence: CDR1 MGHDK, CDR2 SYGVNS. The CDR3 has 11 amino acids. The CDR3 coding sequence is TGTGCCGGCAGCGTGGGGGAGACCCAGTACTTC. It codes for CAGSVGETQYF.

The V and J genes are TRBV7-8 and TRBJ1-2; D is uncertain. CDR1 and CDR2 from the germline V gene are SGHVS and FQNEAQ. The CDR3 extends over 13 amino acids. V was clipped by 5 bases and J by 4 bases, with 11 bases between them. The CDR3 bases are TGTGCCAGCAGCCCGCGAATCGGCTATGGCTACACCTTC. This translates into CASSPRIGYGYTF.

This sequence joins TRBV10-3 and TRBJ1-2; D uncertain. Trimming shortened V by 4 bases and J by 0 bases, and 6 bases separated the two germline ends. Per germline, CDR1 ENHRY and CDR2 SYGVKD. CDR3 length: 13 amino acids. The CDR3 DNA reads as TGTGCCATCAGTGTTGTCCCTAACTATGGCTACACCTTC. Translating it yields CAISVVPNYGYTF.

The genes are TRBV9 and TRBJ2-1; 10 positions match TRBD2. Germline V gene sequence: CDR1 SGDLS, CDR2 YYNGEE. J was trimmed by 5 bases and V by 0 bases; bases with no gene match: 5. This CDR3 comprises 16 residues. In DNA form, the CDR3 reads TGTGCCAGCAGCGTAGTTTCTAGCGGGGGACACAATGAGCAGTTCTTC. Encoded protein: CASSVVSSGGHNEQFF. Supplemented by reference TRBV9 and TRBJ2-1, the full variable domain reads DSGVTQTPKHLITATGQRVTLRCSPRSGDLSVYWYQQSLDQGLQFLIQYYNGEERAKGNILERFSAQQFPDLHSELNLSSLELGDSALYFCASSVVSSGGHNEQFFGPGTRLTVL.

The chain combines TRBV4-1 with TRBJ1-1; 7 bases map to TRBD1. V lost 0 bases and J lost 4; bases outside the gene matches: 2. The CDR3 length is 14 residues. The germline V gene encodes CDR1 MGHRA and CDR2 YSYEKL. In DNA form, the CDR3 reads TGCGCCAGCAGCCAAGAGGCAGGGGGCACTGAAGCTTTCTTT. Translated: CASSQEAGGTEAFF.

The chain recombines TRBV5-1 with TRBJ2-1; 8 bases agree with TRBD2. The junction had 12 bases not matched to a gene; V was cut back by 1 base and J by 9 bases. Germline V gene sequence: CDR1 SGHRS, CDR2 YFSETQ. The CDR3 runs 16 residues. The CDR3 DNA reads as TGCGCCAGCAGCTTGTCTGGTAGCGGGGTGAAGGGTGAGCAGTTCTTC. Translated, it gives CASSLSGSGVKGEQFF.

This clone was seen a handful of times. The rearrangement links TRBV10-2 to TRBJ2-7; D unclear. CDR3 size: 14 residues. Germline assignment: CDR1 WSHSY and CDR2 SAAADI. Trimming removed 0 bases from V and 7 bases from J, with 13 bases in between. The CDR3 coding sequence is TGCGCCAGCAGTGAGTCGTTCCCTGCCGAAGAGCAGTACTTC. It specifies CASSESFPAEEQYF.

The CDR3, as DNA: TGCGCCAGCAGCCACCTTTGGGAGGGGGCTGACATTCAGTACTTC. Protein sequence: CASSHLWEGADIQYF. V and J are TRBV4-3 and TRBJ2-4, with D perhaps given as TRBD1 or TRBD2 (7 bases each). Germline-derived CDR1 and CDR2 are LGHNA and YSLEER. This CDR3 has 15 residues. V was clipped by 3 bases and J by 8 bases, with 17 bases between them.

The rearrangement links TRBV4-3 to TRBJ2-2, with a possible D match to TRBD2 (6 bases). The germline V gene encodes CDR1 LGHNA and CDR2 YSLEER. CDR3 length: 18 amino acids. Trimming removed 0 bases at V and 3 bases at J, with 17 bases between. Here the CDR3 DNA reads TGCGCCAGCAGCCAAGATAGGGTTGGGGGGTCCTACACCGGGGAGCTGTTTTTT. Translated, it gives CASSQDRVGGSYTGELFF.

The chain has TRBV7-9 and TRBJ1-1, with D uncertain. CDR1 SEHNR and CDR2 FQNEAQ come from the germline V gene (reference sequence). The CDR3 is 17 residues long. V dropped 3 bases and J dropped 1 base, with 18 bases sitting between them. The CDR3 region has the DNA TGTGCCAGCAGCTTGGGTTCTTTAAGGTCCCCGAACACTGAAGCTTTCTTT. This codes for CASSLGSLRSPNTEAFF.

CDR3: CASSLYRTGDTEAFF. Written as DNA, the CDR3 is TGTGCCAGCAGCTTATATAGGACAGGGGACACTGAAGCTTTCTTT. V gene TRBV7-9 combines with J gene TRBJ1-1; 9 bases are shared with TRBD1. Germline V gene data show CDR1 as SEHNR and CDR2 as FQNEAQ (reference sequence). V lost 2 bases to trimming and J lost 3 bases; unmatched junction nucleotides: 4. This CDR3 spans 15 amino acids.

The chain has TRBV10-3 and TRBJ2-3; the D gene is possibly TRBD2 (6 bases). The length of the CDR3 is 16 residues. Germline V gene lookup returns CDR1 ENHRY and CDR2 SYGVKD. Trimming removed 3 bases from V and 0 bases from J, with 13 bases in between. CDR3 amino acids: CAISDETGTSTDTQYF. CDR3 coding DNA: TGTGCCATCAGTGACGAAACCGGGACTAGCACAGATACGCAGTATTTT.

The chain employs TRBV30 and TRBJ1-1; no firm D call. V was pared by 2 bases and J by 1 base, with 11 bases between. CDR1 is GTSNPN, CDR2 SVGIG, per germline (reference sequence). This CDR3 has 14 amino acids. DNA for the CDR3: TGTGCCTGGAGTCCGACGGAGGGGAACACTGAAGCTTTCTTT. It translates to CAWSPTEGNTEAFF.

The chain has TRBV7-9 and TRBJ2-1; TRBD2 matches at 16 bases. J lost 4 bases, V lost 5 bases, and 2 bases had no gene match. Germline CDR1 and CDR2: SEHNR and FQNEAQ (reference sequence). This CDR3 region has 16 residues. CDR3 nucleotides: TGTGCCAGCAGCGGGACTAGCGGGGGGGCTTACAATGAGCAGTTCTTC. It is translated as CASSGTSGGAYNEQFF.

The V and J genes are TRBV9 and TRBJ2-2; D possibly corresponds to TRBD2 (6 bases). CDR3 length: 17 amino acids. Germline V lookup: CDR1 SGDLS, CDR2 YYNGEE. V was shortened by 3 bases and J by 3 bases, with 18 bases between the two germline ends. DNA for the CDR3: TGTGCCAGCAGCGCCCCAGGGCGGGGTGGGGACACCGGGGAGCTGTTTTTT. Translated, it gives CASSAPGRGGDTGELFF.

This rearrangement joins TRBV4-1 to TRBJ2-3; TRBD2 matches at 7 bases. CDR1 is MGHRA, CDR2 YSYEKL, per germline. The CDR3 loop spans 16 amino acids. V lost 0 bases to trimming and J lost 5 bases; unmatched junction nucleotides: 8. The CDR3 DNA reads as TGCGCCAGCAGCCAAGAATATGCGGGAGAAGGAGATACGCAGTATTTT. Its protein product is CASSQEYAGEGDTQYF.

J is TRBJ2-3 and V is TRBV12-5; TRBD2 aligns across 8 bases. The ends lost 5 bases at V and 2 bases at J; junction bases unmatched: 9. Germline CDR1 is LGHNT and CDR2 is FRNRAP. This CDR3 has 16 amino acids. CDR3 sequence: CASGPPGGGTTDTQYF. The CDR3 region has the DNA TGTGCTAGTGGTCCCCCGGGAGGGGGTACCACAGATACGCAGTATTTT.

This chain links TRBV9 with TRBJ2-7, with 10 nucleotides matching TRBD2. J lost 3 bases, V lost 0 bases, and 3 bases had no gene match. The CDR3 is 15 amino acids. Germline assignment: CDR1 SGDLS and CDR2 YYNGEE. In DNA, the CDR3 is TGTGCCAGCAGCGTAGGGGCTAGCGGGGGCTACGAGCAGTACTTC. It translates to CASSVGASGGYEQYF.

V and J are TRBV13 and TRBJ1-1; 10 bases fit TRBD1. Germline lookup yields CDR1 PRHDT and CDR2 FYEKMQ (reference sequence). With V trimmed by 5 bases and J by 4 bases, 4 bases remained unmatched. The length of the CDR3 is 14 residues. The chain's CDR3 is CASSPGDRGTEAFF. The CDR3 nucleotides read TGTGCCAGCAGCCCTGGGGACAGGGGCACTGAAGCTTTCTTT.

The chain links TRBV4-1 to TRBJ1-3; D is undetermined. V shed 0 bases and J shed 3 bases, with 12 bases lying between them. The CDR3 runs to 16 residues. The germline gives CDR1 MGHRA, CDR2 YSYEKL. Here the CDR3 DNA reads TGCGCCAGCAGCCAAGAGCCTTGGGAATTTGGAAACACCATATATTTT. This encodes CASSQEPWEFGNTIYF.

The chain has TRBV6-1 and TRBJ2-7, with TRBD1 matching over 7 bases. This CDR3 is built from 13 residues. J gave up 6 bases and V 3 bases, and 5 bases lay outside the gene matches. The V gene's germline CDR1 is MNHNS and CDR2 SASEGT. The CDR3 DNA is TGTGCCAGCAGTGACAGGGGGTCAAGCGAGCAGTACTTC. Its translation is CASSDRGSSEQYF.

The chain has TRBV6-5 and TRBJ1-2; D gene uncertain. Germline-derived CDR1 and CDR2 are MNHEY and SVGAGI. The CDR3 consists of 12 residues. The CDR3 DNA reads TGTGCGGTACTTGGGGAGTGGTATGGCTACACCTTC. This encodes CAVLGEWYGYTF.

V usage is TRBV4-1 and J usage is TRBJ1-1, with a tentative D call TRBD1 (5 bases). There are 13 residues in the CDR3. The germline CDR1 and CDR2 sequences are MGHRA and YSYEKL. The germline V and J ends were trimmed by 1 base and 8 bases, with 11 bases remaining between them. CDR3 DNA sequence: TGCGCCAGCAGCCAAGTATCGGGGGAAGAAGCTTTCTTT. Its protein product is CASSQVSGEEAFF.

The chain has TRBV27 and TRBJ1-1; D gene unclear. V lost 2 bases to trimming and J lost 1 base, with 8 bases between them. The CDR3 has 14 residues. Germline V CDR1 and CDR2: MNHEY, SMNVEV (reference sequence). CDR3 residues: CASSLNWGNTEAFF. The CDR3 nucleotides read TGTGCCAGCAGTTTAAATTGGGGGAACACTGAAGCTTTCTTT.